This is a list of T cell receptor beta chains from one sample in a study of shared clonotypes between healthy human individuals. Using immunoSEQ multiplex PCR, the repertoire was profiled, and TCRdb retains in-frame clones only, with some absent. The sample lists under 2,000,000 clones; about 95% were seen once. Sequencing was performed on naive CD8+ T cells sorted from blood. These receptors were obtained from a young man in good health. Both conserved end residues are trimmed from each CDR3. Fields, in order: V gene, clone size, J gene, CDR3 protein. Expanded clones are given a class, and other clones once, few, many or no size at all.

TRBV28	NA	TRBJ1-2	ASSFKTGPLNYGYT
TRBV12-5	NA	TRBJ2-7	ASGLGQGYEQY
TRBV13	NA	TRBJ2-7	ASSSSGTGDYEQY
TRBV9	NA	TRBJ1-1	ASSLGGVTEAF
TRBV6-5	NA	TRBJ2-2	ASSYSKGYTGELF
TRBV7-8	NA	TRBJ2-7	ASSLAISGYEQY
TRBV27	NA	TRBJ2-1	ASRLTSGGHNEQF
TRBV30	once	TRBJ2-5	AWSVLWAPAHETQY
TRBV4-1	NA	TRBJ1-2	ASSPSSTGTYGYT
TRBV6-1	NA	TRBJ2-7	ASSEGGQPSSYEQY
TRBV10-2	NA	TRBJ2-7	ASLSDADYEQY
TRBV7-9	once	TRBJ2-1	ASSQTGKLWWEF
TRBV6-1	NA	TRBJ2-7	ASSVRDSYEQY
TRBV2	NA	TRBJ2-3	ASSEASGGLTDTQY
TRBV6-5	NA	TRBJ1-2	ASSYSYRDGYT
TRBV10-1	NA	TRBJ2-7	ASSDLNSPIDEQY
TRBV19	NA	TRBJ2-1	ASSAGTSYEQF
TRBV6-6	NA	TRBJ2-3	ASSPDGSTDTQY
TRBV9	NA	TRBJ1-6	ASSGTGSSPLH
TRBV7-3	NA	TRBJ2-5	ASSLEEWETQY
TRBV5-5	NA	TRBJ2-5	ASSGGDSRRETQY
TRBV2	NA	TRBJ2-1	ASSGLAGGVEQF
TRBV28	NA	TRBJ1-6	ASSFVGPLH
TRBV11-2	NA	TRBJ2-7	ASSLEAGSLGGEQY
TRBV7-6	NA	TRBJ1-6	ASSRLITGTGGGLH
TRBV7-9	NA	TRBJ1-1	ASSLVGGGETEAF
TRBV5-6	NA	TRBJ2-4	ASSFGPPIAAKNIQY
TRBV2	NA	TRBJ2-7	ASRDRDYLYEQY
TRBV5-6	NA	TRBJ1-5	ASSLGINQPQH
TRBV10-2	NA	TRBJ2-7	ASSEHRGYEQY
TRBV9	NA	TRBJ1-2	ASSVGTGDYGYT
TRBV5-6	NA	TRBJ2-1	ASSFGTAYNEQF
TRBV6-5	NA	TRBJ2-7	ASSYTRQYYEQY
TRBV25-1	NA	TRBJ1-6	ASSLPGSNSPLH
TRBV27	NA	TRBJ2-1	ASSLAYYNEQF
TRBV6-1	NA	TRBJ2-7	ASSEAVAGGSYEQY
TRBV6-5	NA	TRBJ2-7	ASSSGLEQY
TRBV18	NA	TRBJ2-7	ASSPQYEASYEQY
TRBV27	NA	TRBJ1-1	ASRGQPLNTEAF
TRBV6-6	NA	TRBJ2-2	ASSYVSTNTGELF
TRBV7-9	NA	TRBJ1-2	ASSPGQVGGYT
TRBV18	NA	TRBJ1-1	ASSLNPPGQENTEAF
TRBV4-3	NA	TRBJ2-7	ASSQGLAGGGEQY
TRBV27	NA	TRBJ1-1	ASSLFPGQGGEAF
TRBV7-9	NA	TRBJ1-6	ASSLDTAGSSYNSPLH
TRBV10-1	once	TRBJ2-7	ASSEVRGFGEQY
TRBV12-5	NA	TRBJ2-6	ASGQKDAGQSRANVLT
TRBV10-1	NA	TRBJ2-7	ASSESPAIGEQY
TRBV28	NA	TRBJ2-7	ASSPGEGTSYEQY
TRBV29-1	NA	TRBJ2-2	SVRTANTGELF
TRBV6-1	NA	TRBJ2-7	ASSDYRTYEQY
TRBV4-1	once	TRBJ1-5	ASSQGRAEGNQPQH
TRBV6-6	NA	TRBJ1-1	ASSYAPGTEAF
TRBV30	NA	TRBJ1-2	AWSVTGTGYGYT
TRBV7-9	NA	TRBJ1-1	ASSTSITVGNTEAF
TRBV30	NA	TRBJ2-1	AWSSGLNNEQF
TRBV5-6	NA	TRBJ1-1	ASSFGTGGTEAF
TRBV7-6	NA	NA	ASSLQGRYEQY
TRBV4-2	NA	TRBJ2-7	ASSPHLGGAGYEQY
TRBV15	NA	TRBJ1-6	ATSRDRLNWGNSPLH